Listed below are T cell receptor beta chains from one sample, sequenced in a study of CD8+CD57+ T cells in acquired aplastic anemia. TCRdb reprocessed the reads via MiXCR and lists one record per CDR3 protein. The data show hundreds of thousands of distinct CDR3 sequences, roughly 59% seen once. Sequenced input: sorted CD4+, CD8+, or CD8+CD57+ T cells (not recorded which) from PBMCs. These receptors were taken from a human donor with aplastic anemia. Both conserved end residues are part of each CDR3. The order of the fields is clone size, V gene, D gene, J gene, CDR3 DNA, CDR3 protein. D genes are given only for firm matches. Rows give clone size only sometimes, using once, few, many, or a class for an expanded clone.

clone size: .
V gene: TRBV11-1
D gene: TRBD2
J gene: TRBJ2-3
CDR3 DNA: TGTGCCAGCAGCCTGAGCGGGAGATCCCCAGATACGCAGTATTTT
CDR3 protein: CASSLSGRSPDTQYF

clone size: .
V gene: TRBV15
D gene: TRBD1
J gene: TRBJ2-7
CDR3 DNA: TGTGCCACCAGCAGCGCGGACAGGGGCCCCTACGAGCAGTACTTC
CDR3 protein: CATSSADRGPYEQYF

clone size: .
V gene: TRBV29-1
D gene: TRBD1
J gene: TRBJ1-2
CDR3 DNA: TGCAGCGTTGATGGCAGGGGGCAAGGCTACACCTTC
CDR3 protein: CSVDGRGQGYTF

clone size: once
V gene: TRBV2
D gene: TRBD1
J gene: TRBJ2-1
CDR3 DNA: TGTGCCAGCAGCGGGACAGGGGGGACCTACAATGAGCAGTTCTTC
CDR3 protein: CASSGTGGTYNEQFF

clone size: once
V gene: TRBV9
D gene: .
J gene: TRBJ1-2
CDR3 DNA: TGTGCCAGCAGTGGGGTTAGGGAGGACTATGGCTACACCTTC
CDR3 protein: CASSGVREDYGYTF

clone size: once
V gene: TRBV10-3
D gene: TRBD1
J gene: TRBJ1-4
CDR3 DNA: TGTGCCCATGCTCTTGTGGACAGGAGTGAAAAACTGTTTTTT
CDR3 protein: CAHALVDRSEKLFF

clone size: .
V gene: TRBV5-4
D gene: TRBD2
J gene: TRBJ2-7
CDR3 DNA: TGTGCCAGCAGCTTGGCTTATAGCGGGAGCCGTTCCTACGAGCAGTACTTC
CDR3 protein: CASSLAYSGSRSYEQYF

clone size: .
V gene: TRBV6-5
D gene: .
J gene: TRBJ2-7
CDR3 DNA: TGTGCCAGCAGTTACGCAGGGGACTTTGCCTACGAGCAGTACTTC
CDR3 protein: CASSYAGDFAYEQYF

clone size: .
V gene: TRBV20-1
D gene: TRBD2
J gene: TRBJ2-3
CDR3 DNA: TGCAGTGCTAGACTGACTAGCGGGGGGGCCCCGGATACGCAGTATTTT
CDR3 protein: CSARLTSGGAPDTQYF

clone size: .
V gene: TRBV7-2
D gene: .
J gene: TRBJ2-7
CDR3 DNA: TGTGCCAGCAGCCCAGGACAGTACTATATCCTCTACGAGCAGTACTTC
CDR3 protein: CASSPGQYYILYEQYF

clone size: .
V gene: TRBV12-3/TRBV12-4
D gene: .
J gene: TRBJ1-6
CDR3 DNA: TGTGCCAGCAGTTTAAACAGCAAAAGCACCCTCCACTTT
CDR3 protein: CASSLNSKSTLHF

clone size: .
V gene: TRBV5-5
D gene: TRBD1
J gene: TRBJ1-1
CDR3 DNA: TGTGCCAGCAGCTTGGTCCCCTGGACAGGGACAGGAAACACTGAAGCTTTCTTT
CDR3 protein: CASSLVPWTGTGNTEAFF

clone size: many
V gene: TRBV20-1
D gene: .
J gene: TRBJ2-1
CDR3 DNA: TGCAGTGCTAGAACTGGCGGCAATGAGCAGTTCTTC
CDR3 protein: CSARTGGNEQFF

clone size: .
V gene: TRBV19
D gene: .
J gene: TRBJ2-2
CDR3 DNA: TGTGCCAGTAGTCAAAAGGCGAACACCGGGGAGCTGTTTTTT
CDR3 protein: CASSQKANTGELFF

clone size: .
V gene: TRBV20-1
D gene: .
J gene: TRBJ1-1
CDR3 DNA: TGCAGTGCTAGAGATCCGAGGGTGAACACTGAAGCTTTCTTT
CDR3 protein: CSARDPRVNTEAFF

clone size: few
V gene: TRBV2
D gene: .
J gene: TRBJ2-5
CDR3 DNA: TGTGCCAGCATAGGTTCGTGGGAGACCCAGTACTTC
CDR3 protein: CASIGSWETQYF

clone size: few
V gene: TRBV12-3/TRBV12-4
D gene: TRBD1
J gene: TRBJ1-2
CDR3 DNA: TGTGCCAGCAGCACAGGGGGAGGTGGCTACACCTTC
CDR3 protein: CASSTGGGGYTF

clone size: .
V gene: TRBV10-3
D gene: TRBD1
J gene: TRBJ1-6
CDR3 DNA: TGTGCCATCAGTGAACGTGGGACAGACAATTCACCCCTCCACTTT
CDR3 protein: CAISERGTDNSPLHF

clone size: many
V gene: TRBV20-1
D gene: TRBD2
J gene: TRBJ2-1
CDR3 DNA: TGCAGTGCTAAAGGACTAGCGGGGTCCTACAATGAGCAGTTCTTC
CDR3 protein: CSAKGLAGSYNEQFF

clone size: .
V gene: TRBV7-9
D gene: TRBD2
J gene: TRBJ2-3
CDR3 DNA: TGTGCCAGCGGACAACTAGCGTTGGGCACAGATACGCAGTATTTT
CDR3 protein: CASGQLALGTDTQYF

clone size: .
V gene: TRBV7-3
D gene: .
J gene: TRBJ2-5
CDR3 DNA: TGTGCCAGCAGCTTAGATCTTGCGACCCAGTACTTC
CDR3 protein: CASSLDLATQYF

clone size: many
V gene: TRBV5-1
D gene: TRBD1
J gene: TRBJ1-2
CDR3 DNA: TGCGCCAGCGGGACAGGGGAAGGGGATACTGGCTACACCTTC
CDR3 protein: CASGTGEGDTGYTF

clone size: many
V gene: TRBV4-1
D gene: .
J gene: TRBJ2-3
CDR3 DNA: TGCGCCAGCAGCCTGGCCCGGGGGGCAGCAAGCACAGATACGCAGTATTTT
CDR3 protein: CASSLARGAASTDTQYF

clone size: .
V gene: TRBV20-1
D gene: TRBD2
J gene: TRBJ2-5
CDR3 DNA: TGCAGTGCTAGCCTGGGACTAGCCGTTACCCAGTACTTC
CDR3 protein: CSASLGLAVTQYF

clone size: .
V gene: TRBV7-9
D gene: .
J gene: TRBJ2-7
CDR3 DNA: TGTGCCAGCAGCTTAGAGCTCCCCTACGAGCAGTACTTC
CDR3 protein: CASSLELPYEQYF

clone size: .
V gene: TRBV7-3
D gene: .
J gene: TRBJ2-1
CDR3 DNA: .
CDR3 protein: CASSFYICSARAQGVEQFF

clone size: .
V gene: TRBV7-3
D gene: TRBD2
J gene: TRBJ2-7
CDR3 DNA: TGTGCCATCGCTAGCGGGAGCTCCTACGAGCAGTACTTC
CDR3 protein: CAIASGSSYEQYF

clone size: .
V gene: TRBV24-1
D gene: TRBD1
J gene: TRBJ1-5
CDR3 DNA: TGTGCCACCAGTGATCCCGGAGACAGGGGAGGAAGCAATCAGCCCCAGCATTTT
CDR3 protein: CATSDPGDRGGSNQPQHF

clone size: .
V gene: TRBV5-6
D gene: .
J gene: TRBJ2-3
CDR3 DNA: TGTGCCAGCAGTTATTCCCTGGGCAGGGGCATCGATACGCAGTATTTT
CDR3 protein: CASSYSLGRGIDTQYF

clone size: many
V gene: TRBV5-1
D gene: TRBD2
J gene: TRBJ2-7
CDR3 DNA: TGCGCCAGCAGCTTGGCGCCTGTTGCGGGGGGCCGCAGGGGCGAGCAGTACTTC
CDR3 protein: CASSLAPVAGGRRGEQYF

clone size: .
V gene: TRBV19
D gene: TRBD1
J gene: TRBJ1-2
CDR3 DNA: TGTGCCAGTAGTACCCCACAGGGGGGAGGCTACACCTTC
CDR3 protein: CASSTPQGGGYTF

clone size: many
V gene: TRBV18
D gene: TRBD1
J gene: TRBJ1-4
CDR3 DNA: TGTGCCAGCTCACCAGGGACAGGGAATAATGAAAAACTGTTTTTT
CDR3 protein: CASSPGTGNNEKLFF

clone size: .
V gene: TRBV25-1
D gene: TRBD1
J gene: TRBJ1-2
CDR3 DNA: TGTGCCAGCAGAAAAATCCGGACAGGGGGGGCCGGCTACACCTTC
CDR3 protein: CASRKIRTGGAGYTF

clone size: .
V gene: TRBV7-3
D gene: .
J gene: TRBJ2-3
CDR3 DNA: TGTGCCAGCAGCTCCCTCCCCAGCACAGATACGCAGTATTTT
CDR3 protein: CASSSLPSTDTQYF

clone size: .
V gene: TRBV9
D gene: .
J gene: TRBJ2-1
CDR3 DNA: TGTGCCAGCAGTGTGACGGCGGGGGAGCAGTTCTTC
CDR3 protein: CASSVTAGEQFF

clone size: .
V gene: TRBV2
D gene: TRBD1
J gene: TRBJ1-5
CDR3 DNA: TGTGCCAGCAGTCGACAGGGGCTAAGCAATCAGCCCCAGCATTTT
CDR3 protein: CASSRQGLSNQPQHF

clone size: .
V gene: TRBV7-2
D gene: TRBD1
J gene: TRBJ1-1
CDR3 DNA: TGTGCCAGCACCTTAATGGCAGGGGGCGGGGGTGAAGCTTTCTTT
CDR3 protein: CASTLMAGGGGEAFF

clone size: many
V gene: TRBV4-1
D gene: .
J gene: TRBJ1-5
CDR3 DNA: TGCGCCAGCAGCCAAGGTTGGGGGGCTCGCAATCAGCCCCAGCATTTT
CDR3 protein: CASSQGWGARNQPQHF

clone size: once
V gene: TRBV7-2
D gene: TRBD1
J gene: TRBJ1-1
CDR3 DNA: TGTGCCAGCAGCCCTCGAAGGGGGCGCACTGAAGCTTTCTTT
CDR3 protein: CASSPRRGRTEAFF

clone size: .
V gene: TRBV12-3/TRBV12-4
D gene: TRBD1
J gene: TRBJ2-7
CDR3 DNA: TGTGCCAGCAGACCAGGGACAGGGGACTACGAGCAGTACTTC
CDR3 protein: CASRPGTGDYEQYF

clone size: once
V gene: TRBV13
D gene: .
J gene: TRBJ2-6
CDR3 DNA: TGTGCCAGCAGCTTAGGCCGGCAGGGTGCCTACGTCCTGACTTTC
CDR3 protein: CASSLGRQGAYVLTF

clone size: .
V gene: TRBV12-3/TRBV12-4
D gene: .
J gene: TRBJ2-7
CDR3 DNA: TGTGCCAGCAGTTTAGTAGGGGGACCAGGGGAGCAGTACTTC
CDR3 protein: CASSLVGGPGEQYF

clone size: many
V gene: TRBV6-5
D gene: TRBD1
J gene: TRBJ1-2
CDR3 DNA: TGTGCCAGCAGTCGCCAGGGGGCCGGCTATGGCTACACCTTC
CDR3 protein: CASSRQGAGYGYTF

clone size: many
V gene: TRBV6-5
D gene: TRBD1
J gene: TRBJ2-7
CDR3 DNA: TGTGCCAGCAGTACGGGACAGGGGGTCTACGAGCAGTACTTC
CDR3 protein: CASSTGQGVYEQYF

clone size: .
V gene: TRBV20-1
D gene: TRBD2
J gene: TRBJ2-7
CDR3 DNA: TGCAGTGCTATAGTGGGGGAGGGCTACGAGCAGTACTTC
CDR3 protein: CSAIVGEGYEQYF

clone size: .
V gene: TRBV9
D gene: TRBD2
J gene: TRBJ2-6
CDR3 DNA: TGTGCCAGCAGCGTCACTAGCGGGGCCTCTGGGGCCAACGTCCTGGCTTTC
CDR3 protein: CASSVTSGASGANVLAF

clone size: .
V gene: TRBV2
D gene: TRBD2
J gene: TRBJ2-1
CDR3 DNA: TGTGCCAGCAGTGTTCCTAGCGGGAGGACGATATCCTCCTACAATGAGCAGTTCTTC
CDR3 protein: CASSVPSGRTISSYNEQFF

clone size: .
V gene: TRBV20-1
D gene: TRBD2
J gene: TRBJ2-3
CDR3 DNA: TGCAGTGCTGACCGACCGACTAGCGGGGTCACAGATACGCAGTATTTT
CDR3 protein: CSADRPTSGVTDTQYF

clone size: .
V gene: TRBV29-1
D gene: .
J gene: TRBJ1-2
CDR3 DNA: TGCAGCGTAGAAGGAGCGTCTGACTATGGCTACACCTTC
CDR3 protein: CSVEGASDYGYTF

clone size: .
V gene: TRBV20-1
D gene: .
J gene: TRBJ1-6
CDR3 DNA: TGCAGTGCTAGAGATCTCCAGGGGAATTCACCCCTCCACTTT
CDR3 protein: CSARDLQGNSPLHF

clone size: many
V gene: TRBV5-1
D gene: TRBD1
J gene: TRBJ1-1
CDR3 DNA: TGCGCCAGCAGCTCCAGGACAGGGTCGGGCACTGAAGCTTTCTTT
CDR3 protein: CASSSRTGSGTEAFF

clone size: few
V gene: TRBV7-2
D gene: TRBD1
J gene: TRBJ2-5
CDR3 DNA: TGTGCCAGCAGGGGGACAGTCTTAAGGGGAGAGACCCAGTACTTC
CDR3 protein: CASRGTVLRGETQYF

clone size: .
V gene: TRBV10-3
D gene: .
J gene: TRBJ2-3
CDR3 DNA: TGTGCCATCAGTGAGTGGACAGGCACAGATACGCAGTATTTT
CDR3 protein: CAISEWTGTDTQYF